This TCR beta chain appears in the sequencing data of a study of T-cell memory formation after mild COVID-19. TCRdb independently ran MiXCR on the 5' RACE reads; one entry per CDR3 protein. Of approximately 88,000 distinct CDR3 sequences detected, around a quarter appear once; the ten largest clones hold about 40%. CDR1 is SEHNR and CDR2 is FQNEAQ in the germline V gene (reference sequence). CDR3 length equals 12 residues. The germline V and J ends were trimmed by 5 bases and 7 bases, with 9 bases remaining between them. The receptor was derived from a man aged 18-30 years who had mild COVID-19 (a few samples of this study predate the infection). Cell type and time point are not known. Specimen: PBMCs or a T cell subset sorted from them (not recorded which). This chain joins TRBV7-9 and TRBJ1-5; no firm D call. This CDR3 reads CASSPGGQPQHF. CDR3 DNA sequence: TGTGCCAGCAGCCCGGGTGGGCAGCCCCAGCATTTT.